These T cell receptor beta chains were read from a single sample in a study of patients and donors after allogeneic stem cell transplantation. From the RT-PCR reads, TCRdb called clonotypes with MiXCR, one entry per CDR3 protein. The table has roughly 200,000 distinct CDR3 sequences, 41% seen once; the top ten hold approximately 30%. Sequenced sample: blood, either unsorted or a sorted T cell fraction (not recorded which). These receptors were collected from a human donor who was either an allogeneic HSCT recipient or a stem cell or donor lymphocyte infusion donor (not recorded which). It is not recorded whose cells these are; they may come from a transplant donor. Each CDR3 is given with its conserved first and last residue. A D gene is named only where the DNA matches it firmly. Only some rows state a clone size, as once, few, many or a class for expanded clones.

>15|-|TRBV12-3/TRBV12-4|TRBJ1-2|few
CASGHRRGIGYGYTF
TGTGCCAGCGGACACCGAAGGGGAATCGGCTATGGCTACACCTTC
>16|TRBD2|TRBV27|TRBJ2-3|-
CASSPGTSGNTDTQYF
TGTGCCAGCAGTCCCGGGACTAGCGGGAACACAGATACGCAGTATTTT
>14|TRBD1|TRBV20-1|TRBJ1-1|few
CSARADRGEAEAFF
TGCAGTGCTAGGGCGGACAGGGGGGAGGCTGAAGCTTTCTTT
>14|-|TRBV4-2|TRBJ1-4|few
CASSQDWGTEKLFF
TGTGCCAGCAGCCAAGATTGGGGGACTGAAAAACTGTTTTTT
>15|TRBD2|TRBV27|TRBJ2-1|-
CASSSLGLAGYEQFF
TGTGCCAGCAGTTCTCTCGGACTAGCGGGATATGAGCAGTTCTTC
>12|TRBD1|TRBV2|TRBJ2-4|few
CASTGGQNIQYF
TGTGCCAGCACAGGGGGCCAAAACATTCAGTACTTC
>16|TRBD1|TRBV28|TRBJ2-1|-
CASSFWTGGEFNEQFF
TGTGCCAGCAGTTTCTGGACAGGGGGCGAGTTTAATGAGCAGTTCTTC
>13|-|TRBV12-3/TRBV12-4|TRBJ2-1|-
CASSFWPNNEQFF
TGTGCCAGCAGTTTTTGGCCGAACAATGAGCAGTTCTTC
>15|-|TRBV2|TRBJ2-1|-
CASTTMGATYNEQFF
TGTGCCAGCACCACGATGGGGGCTACTTACAATGAGCAGTTCTTC
>14|-|TRBV15|TRBJ1-5|few
CATSRTASNQPQHF
TGTGCCACCAGCAGGACAGCTAGCAATCAGCCCCAGCATTTT
>12|-|TRBV9|TRBJ1-2|-
CASSVGLYGYTF
TGTGCCAGCAGCGTAGGCCTTTATGGCTACACCTTC
>14|-|TRBV4-2|TRBJ1-2|-
CASGPWVVNYGYTF
TGTGCCAGCGGACCGTGGGTGGTAAACTATGGCTACACCTTC
>16|TRBD2|TRBV20-1|TRBJ2-7|-
CSASPIAGGLSYEQYF
TGCAGTGCTAGTCCGATAGCGGGAGGCCTTTCCTACGAGCAGTACTTC
>15|-|TRBV7-6|TRBJ1-1|few
CASSPDRGLNTEAFF
TGTGCCAGCAGCCCGGACCGGGGACTGAACACTGAAGCTTTCTTT
>13|-|TRBV20-1|TRBJ2-2|-
CSAIRQNTGELFF
TGCAGTGCTATACGACAGAACACCGGGGAGCTGTTTTTT
>13|-|TRBV9|TRBJ2-3|-
CASSVDVADTQYF
TGTGCCAGCAGCGTAGATGTAGCAGATACGCAGTATTTT
>14|-|TRBV11-3|TRBJ1-1|-
CASSLGGGRTEAFF
TGTGCCAGCAGCTTAGGGGGGGGCAGGACTGAAGCTTTCTTT
>13|-|TRBV29-1|TRBJ1-2|-
CSVDRMVGYGYTF
TGCAGCGTTGACAGAATGGTGGGCTATGGCTACACCTTC
>17|-|TRBV29-1|TRBJ2-6|-
CSVLRQSRFSGANVLTF
TGCAGCGTTTTGAGGCAGTCAAGATTCTCTGGGGCCAACGTCCTGACTTTC
>15|TRBD1|TRBV29-1|TRBJ1-1|few
CSVERQGAQNTEAFF
TGCAGCGTTGAGAGGCAGGGGGCCCAAAACACTGAAGCTTTCTTT
>17|-|TRBV6-5|TRBJ1-5|-
CASSYSWETRGNQPQHF
TGTGCCAGCAGTTACTCCTGGGAGACACGGGGCAATCAGCCCCAGCATTTT
>15|TRBD1|TRBV2|TRBJ1-5|-
CASSELGTALQPQHF
TGTGCCAGCAGTGAGCTAGGGACAGCCCTTCAGCCCCAGCATTTT
>11|-|TRBV27|TRBJ2-4|few
CASSFGNIQYF
TGTGCCAGCAGTTTTGGAAACATTCAGTACTTC
>15|-|TRBV29-1|TRBJ1-1|once
CSVDGWAGSYTEAFF
TGCAGCGTTGATGGTTGGGCAGGGTCATACACTGAAGCTTTCTTT
>14|-|TRBV10-3|TRBJ1-2|few
CAISEFRGVYGYTF
TGTGCCATCAGTGAGTTCAGGGGAGTCTATGGCTACACCTTC
>14|-|TRBV6-2/TRBV6-3|TRBJ2-1|-
CASSTGLIYNEQFF
TGTGCCAGCAGCACTGGTCTTATATACAATGAGCAGTTCTTC
>14|-|TRBV15|TRBJ1-2|few
CATSRERGGFGYTF
TGTGCCACCAGCAGAGAGAGGGGAGGGTTTGGCTACACCTTC
>15|-|TRBV11-2|TRBJ1-1|-
CASSLVGGQNTEAFF
TGTGCCAGCAGCTTAGTTGGGGGGCAGAACACTGAAGCTTTCTTT
>13|-|TRBV5-6|TRBJ2-1|-
CASSSSLENEQFF
TGTGCCAGCAGCTCAAGTCTAGAGAATGAGCAGTTCTTC
>11|-|TRBV7-2|TRBJ1-2|-
CASSLDVGYTF
TGTGCCAGCAGCTTAGATGTTGGCTACACCTTC
>12|TRBD1|TRBV20-1|TRBJ1-5|-
CSAGTGDQPQHF
TGCAGTGCTGGTACAGGGGACCAGCCCCAGCATTTT
>14|TRBD1|TRBV27|TRBJ1-1|-
CASSFGQGATEAFF
TGTGCCAGCAGTTTTGGACAGGGGGCAACTGAAGCTTTCTTT
>14|TRBD2|TRBV7-9|TRBJ2-4|-
CASSSPGLANIQYF
TGTGCCAGCAGTTCCCCGGGACTAGCGAACATTCAGTACTTC
>15|-|TRBV6-2/TRBV6-3|TRBJ1-3|-
CASSPDGASGNTIYF
TGTGCCAGCAGTCCGGACGGGGCCTCTGGAAACACCATATATTTT
>15|TRBD1|TRBV11-2|TRBJ1-1|-
CASSLVQGAGTEAFF
TGTGCCAGCAGCTTAGTTCAGGGGGCGGGGACTGAAGCTTTCTTT
>14|TRBD1|TRBV18|TRBJ1-1|-
CASSPTGRNTEAFF
TGTGCCAGCTCACCGACAGGGCGCAACACTGAAGCTTTCTTT
>14|TRBD1|TRBV5-4|TRBJ1-1|-
CASSPRTGTQEAFF
TGTGCCAGCAGCCCGCGGACAGGGACCCAGGAAGCTTTCTTT
>15|TRBD1|TRBV10-3|TRBJ1-1|-
CAISPRTGGFTEAFF
TGTGCCATTTCCCCTCGGACAGGGGGCTTCACTGAAGCTTTCTTT
>11|-|TRBV6-5|TRBJ1-1|-
CASSPGGRAFF
TGTGCCAGCAGCCCCGGGGGGAGAGCTTTCTTT
>15|TRBD1|TRBV9|TRBJ1-3|-
CASSDPTGPGNTIYF
TGTGCCAGCAGCGACCCGACAGGGCCTGGAAACACCATATATTTT
>17|TRBD2|TRBV7-3|TRBJ2-2|few
CASSLIGSGRLTGELFF
TGTGCCAGCAGCTTAATCGGTAGCGGGAGACTAACCGGGGAGCTGTTTTTT
>19|-|TRBV3-2|TRBJ2-6|-
CASSQRAAGTFSGANVLTF
TGTGCCAGCAGCCAAAGGGCGGCAGGAACTTTCTCTGGGGCCAACGTCCTGACTTTC
>15|-|TRBV7-8|TRBJ1-4|-
CASSLQTYRGEKLFF
TGTGCCAGCAGCTTACAGACCTATAGAGGTGAAAAACTGTTTTTT
>16|-|TRBV28|TRBJ1-6|-
CASSLRQGLDNSPLHF
TGTGCCAGCAGTTTACGGCAGGGGCTCGATAATTCACCCCTCCACTTT